This TCR beta chain originates from a study of blood T cells in healthy people across ages. This clonotype was picked up a small number of times. Its cognate antigen is unknown. The CDR3 is 15 amino acids. CDR1 is SGDLS, CDR2 YYNGEE, per germline. V lost 0 bases to trimming and J lost 5 bases, with 12 bases between them. The use of a sample-barcoded 5' primer and a J-beta primer mix characterized a second PCR of 7 to 11 cycles. TCRdb recomputed calls from the 5' RACE reads with MiXCR, one row per CDR3 protein. The sample contains 710,000 or so distinct CDR3 sequences, 20% to 25% of which appear only once. Study-wide findings and caveats: Higher diversity, along with more naive CD4+ cells, distinguished long-lived donors from aged donors.

Source material: blood. The origin of this receptor is a man between 65 and 85 years old in good health. This chain links TRBV9 with TRBJ2-4, with D maybe TRBD1 (6 bases). CDR3 bases: TGTGCCAGCAGCGTAGTGGGACACCCCCAAAACATTCAGTACTTC. Protein: CASSVVGHPQNIQYF.